These 22 T cell receptor beta chains share one sample of origin, sequenced in a study of blood T cell repertoires in COVID-19. Some clones are missing from TCRdb's copy, which holds only in-frame ones; the method was immunoSEQ multiplex PCR. The sample shows 200,000 to 300,000 clones, 75% to 85% of them seen only once. Specimen: peripheral blood. These receptor sequences come from a human donor in a cohort sampled during active COVID-19.

With regard to this clone: Its ends do not fully match the called genes, so a read error is possible. The chain couples TRBV5-1 to TRBJ1-2, with D possibly TRBD1 on 5 matching bases. This CDR3 spans 12 amino acids. In germline, CDR1 is SGHRS, CDR2 YFSETQ. CDR3 bases: TGCGCCAGCAGCCGTGGGGACTACGGCTACACCTTC. Translating gives CASSRGDYGYTF.

The chain joins TRBV6-1 to TRBJ2-3, with no clear D. The length of the CDR3 is 14 residues. CDR1 and CDR2 (germline): MNHNS, SASEGT. Trimming took 3 bases from V and 0 from J, leaving 7 bases between them. CDR3 DNA: TGTGCCAGCAGTGACACCTACAGCACAGATACGCAGTATTTT. As protein: CASSDTYSTDTQYF.

CDR3: CASSTRLEQRGDTQYF. Written as DNA, the CDR3 is TGTGCCAGCAGCACCCGACTAGAACAAAGGGGAGATACGCAGTATTTT. The rearrangement uses TRBV7-2 and TRBJ2-3; perhaps TRBD2 as D (6 bases). This CDR3 has 16 residues. V lost 5 bases and J 5 bases, leaving 20 bases between the germline ends. CDR1 and CDR2 from the germline V gene are SGHTA and FQGNSA.

The chain employs TRBV18 and TRBJ1-6; TRBD1 aligns across 9 bases. Germline trimming cut 4 bases from V and 5 bases from J; bases unmatched to any gene: 12. The CDR3 has 18 amino acids. The V gene's germline CDR1 is KGHSH and CDR2 LQKENI. The CDR3 nucleotides are TGTGCCAGCTCACTCATAACCGGGACAGGGTCCGATAATTCACCCCTCCACTTT. Its protein is CASSLITGTGSDNSPLHF.

This clone was observed a single time. The chain recombines TRBV19 with TRBJ2-5; 11 bases align to TRBD2. This CDR3 is built from 14 residues. V was clipped by 9 bases and J by 6 bases; unmatched bases: 9. Germline V CDR1 and CDR2: LNHDA, SQIVND (reference sequence). CDR3 sequence: CASRDSGGAKTQYF. The CDR3 DNA is TGTGCCAGCAGGGATAGCGGGGGGGCCAAGACCCAGTACTTC.

The genes are TRBV6-6 and TRBJ2-7; D might be TRBD1 (5 bases). From germline, CDR1 is MNHNY and CDR2 SVGAGI (reference sequence). The CDR3 extends over 15 amino acids. V was pared by 7 bases and J by 1 base, with 17 bases between. The CDR3: CASNIGHSSSYEQYF. For the CDR3, the DNA is TGTGCCAGCAACATCGGACATTCTTCATCCTACGAGCAGTACTTC.

V usage is TRBV25-1 and J usage is TRBJ1-2; D remains ambiguous. Trimming stripped 2 bases from V and 3 bases from J, with 7 bases between. The CDR3 covers 13 residues. Germline V lookup: CDR1 MGHDK, CDR2 SYGVNS. The CDR3 loop reads CASSEGEDYGYTF. The CDR3 coding sequence is TGTGCCAGCAGTGAAGGGGAGGACTATGGCTACACCTTC.

The chain carries TRBV10-3 and TRBJ1-6, with unresolved D. V lost 5 bases to trimming and J lost 2 bases, with 7 bases between them. The CDR3 is 14 amino acids. The germline V gene encodes CDR1 ENHRY and CDR2 SYGVKD. CDR3 sequence reads: CAISLGTYNSPLHF. The CDR3 DNA reads TGTGCCATCAGTCTGGGCACCTATAATTCACCCCTCCACTTT.

The chain carries TRBV19 and TRBJ2-1, with 10 nucleotides matching TRBD2. Germline-derived CDR1 and CDR2 are LNHDA and SQIVND (reference sequence). The CDR3 spans 16 residues. The J segment lost 7 bases and the V segment lost 4 bases, leaving 10 bases of the junction unmatched. The CDR3 DNA follows: TGTGCCAGTAGTAAGGACCTAGCGGGAGCTCGGAATGAGCAGTTCTTC. This encodes CASSKDLAGARNEQFF.

The chain has TRBV7-2 and TRBJ2-5, with 12 bases that match TRBD1. The CDR3 consists of 16 residues. V trimming: 5 bases; J trimming: 4 bases; junction bases outside the gene matches: 8. Germline V gene sequence: CDR1 SGHTA, CDR2 FQGNSA. The CDR3: CASSPGQGATVETQYF. DNA of the CDR3: TGTGCCAGCAGCCCGGGACAGGGGGCGACGGTAGAGACCCAGTACTTC.

The chain couples TRBV28 to TRBJ1-4, with D unresolved. CDR1 and CDR2 from the germline V gene are MDHEN and SYDVKM. Trimming left V 6 bases short and J 2 bases short, with 10 bases between. The CDR3 contains 14 residues. DNA for the CDR3: TGTGCCAGCAGCAATGGAGGGACTAATGAAAAACTGTTTTTT. It codes for CASSNGGTNEKLFF.

This clone was seen more than once but under ten times. The chain uses TRBV5-1 and TRBJ1-5; TRBD1 agrees at 7 bases. This CDR3 spans 13 amino acids. V lost 4 bases to trimming and J lost 7 bases; unmatched junction nucleotides: 5. CDR1 is SGHRS, CDR2 YFSETQ, per germline. CDR3 coding DNA: TGCGCCAGCAGCGTACAGGGGCGCCAGCCCCAGCATTTT. Protein: CASSVQGRQPQHF.

The rearrangement uses TRBV28 and TRBJ2-7, with D maybe TRBD1 (6 bases). Germline V CDR1 and CDR2: MDHEN, SYDVKM. V lost 8 bases and J lost 5, with 22 bases in between. The CDR3 contains 15 residues. CDR3 nucleotides: TGTGCCAGCCGTGCTTCCCGGGACACCGATAACGAGCAGTACTTC. It translates to CASRASRDTDNEQYF.

The chain carries TRBV5-4 and TRBJ1-1; D gene uncertain. The CDR3 has 15 residues. From germline, CDR1 is SGHNT and CDR2 YYREEE (reference sequence). The V and J ends lost 5 bases and 0 bases respectively, with 14 bases between them. CDR3 protein: CASSWAAQVNTEAFF. DNA for the CDR3: TGTGCCAGCAGTTGGGCAGCTCAAGTGAACACTGAAGCTTTCTTT.

This chain links TRBV6-5 with TRBJ2-7; tentative D call: TRBD1 (5 bases). The ends were cut back, 4 bases at V and 8 bases at J, with 9 bases in the middle. The V gene's germline CDR1 is MNHEY and CDR2 SVGAGI. There are 11 residues in the CDR3. Here the CDR3 reads CASSSAGKQYF. The CDR3 DNA follows: TGTGCCAGCAGTTCCGCAGGGAAGCAGTACTTC.

The chain combines TRBV11-2 with TRBJ1-1; perhaps TRBD1 as D (6 bases). This CDR3 is built from 18 residues. Trimming pared 5 bases from V and 6 bases from J, leaving 28 bases between. Per the germline V gene, CDR1 is SGHAT and CDR2 is FQNNGV. CDR3 sequence: CASSPHSPQRQVQSEAFF. CDR3 sequence (DNA): TGTGCCAGCAGCCCACACAGTCCACAACGACAGGTTCAGTCTGAAGCTTTCTTT. The whole variable domain, remainder taken from reference TRBV11-2 and TRBJ1-1, is EAGVAQSPRYKIIEKRQSVAFWCNPISGHATLYWYQQILGQGPKLLIQFQNNGVVDDSQLPKDRFSAERLKGVDSTLKIQPAKLEDSAVYLCASSPHSPQRQVQSEAFFGQGTRLTVV.

The V and J genes are TRBV5-1 and TRBJ2-2; no clear D gene. The CDR3 contains 15 residues. The V end lost 0 bases, the J end lost 2 bases, and 8 bases lay between the germline ends. Germline V gives CDR1 SGHRS, CDR2 YFSETQ. DNA of the CDR3: TGCGCCAGCAGCTTGGATCAGATTAACACCGGGGAGCTGTTTTTT. Its protein is CASSLDQINTGELFF.

The chain combines TRBV24-1 with TRBJ2-3, with D perhaps matching TRBD2 (6 bases). The length of the CDR3 is 18 residues. The V end lost 6 bases, the J end lost 8 bases, and 29 bases lay between the germline ends. Germline lookup yields CDR1 KGHDR and CDR2 SFDVKD. The CDR3 coding sequence is TGTGCCACCAGTAACCCGTCCAGTGGGGAGCGGGTTGGTGGTACGCAGTATTTT. Its protein product is CATSNPSSGERVGGTQYF.

The chain employs TRBV28 and TRBJ1-6; no clear D gene. V was cut by 5 bases and J by 5 bases, with 7 bases left in between. CDR1 is MDHEN and CDR2 is SYDVKM in the germline V gene. There are 13 residues in the CDR3. The CDR3 protein is CASSRVDNSPLHF. The CDR3 nucleotides are TGTGCCAGCAGTCGGGTCGATAATTCACCCCTCCACTTT.

This clone was found once. The rearrangement links TRBV30 to TRBJ1-5; D is perhaps TRBD1 (6 bases). Trimming removed 5 bases from V and 4 bases from J, with 9 bases in between. CDR3 length equals 12 residues. From germline, CDR1 is GTSNPN and CDR2 SVGIG (reference sequence). CDR3 region: CAWGQRNQPQHF. The DNA of the CDR3 is TGTGCCTGGGGACAGCGGAATCAGCCCCAGCATTTT.

The gene calls are TRBV18 and TRBJ1-4; D ambiguous. Germline loops: CDR1 KGHSH, CDR2 LQKENI. This CDR3 contains 14 residues. The germline V and J ends were trimmed by 0 bases and 4 bases, with 6 bases remaining between them. CDR3 residues: CASSPPEVNEKLFF. The CDR3 DNA reads as TGTGCCAGCTCACCACCGGAGGTTAATGAAAAACTGTTTTTT.

The V and J genes are TRBV7-2 and TRBJ1-3; maybe TRBD1 (5 bases). This CDR3 is 13 amino acids long. Between the trimmed V and J ends, which lost 0 bases and 8 bases, there was a span of 8 bases. CDR1 and CDR2 from the germline V gene are SGHTA and FQGNSA. The CDR3 region is CASSLAGGDTIYF. In DNA, the CDR3 is TGTGCCAGCAGCTTAGCAGGAGGGGACACCATATATTTT.